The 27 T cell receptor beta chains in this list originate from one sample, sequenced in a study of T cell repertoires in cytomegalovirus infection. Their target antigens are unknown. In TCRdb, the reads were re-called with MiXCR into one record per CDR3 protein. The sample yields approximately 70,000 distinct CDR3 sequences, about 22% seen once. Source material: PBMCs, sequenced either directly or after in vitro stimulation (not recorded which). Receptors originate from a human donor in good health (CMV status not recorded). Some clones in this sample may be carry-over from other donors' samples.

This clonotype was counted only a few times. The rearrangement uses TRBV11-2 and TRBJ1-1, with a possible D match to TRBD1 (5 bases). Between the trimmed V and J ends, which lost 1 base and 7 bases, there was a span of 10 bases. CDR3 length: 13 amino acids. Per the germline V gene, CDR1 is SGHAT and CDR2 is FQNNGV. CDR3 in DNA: TGTGCCAGCAGCTTAGCCAGGGAAGTTGAAGCTTTCTTT. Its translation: CASSLAREVEAFF.

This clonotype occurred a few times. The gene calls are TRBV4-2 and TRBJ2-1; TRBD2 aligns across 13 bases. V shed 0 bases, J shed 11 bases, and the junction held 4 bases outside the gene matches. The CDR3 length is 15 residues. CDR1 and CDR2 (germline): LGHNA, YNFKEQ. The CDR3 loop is CASSQDRTSGRKQFF. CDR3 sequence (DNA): TGTGCCAGCAGCCAAGATCGGACTAGCGGGAGAAAGCAGTTCTTC.

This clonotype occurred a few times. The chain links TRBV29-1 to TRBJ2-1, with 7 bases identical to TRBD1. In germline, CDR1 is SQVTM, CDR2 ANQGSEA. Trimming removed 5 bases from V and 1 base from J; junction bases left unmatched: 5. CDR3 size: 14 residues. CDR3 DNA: TGCAGCGTTCGCGGCAGGGGGTCCTACAATGAGCAGTTCTTC. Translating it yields CSVRGRGSYNEQFF.

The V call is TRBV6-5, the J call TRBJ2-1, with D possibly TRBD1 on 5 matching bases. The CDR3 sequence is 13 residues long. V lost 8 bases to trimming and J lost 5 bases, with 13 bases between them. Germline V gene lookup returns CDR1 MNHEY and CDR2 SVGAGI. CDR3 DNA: TGTGCCAGCGGCCTGGGGCGGAACAATGAGCAGTTCTTC. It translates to CASGLGRNNEQFF.

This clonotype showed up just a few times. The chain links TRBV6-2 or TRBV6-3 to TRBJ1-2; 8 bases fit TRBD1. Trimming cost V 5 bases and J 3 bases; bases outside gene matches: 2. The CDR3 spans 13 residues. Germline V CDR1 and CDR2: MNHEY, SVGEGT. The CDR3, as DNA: TGTGCCAGCAGTGCGACAGGGGACTATGGCTACACCTTC. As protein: CASSATGDYGYTF.

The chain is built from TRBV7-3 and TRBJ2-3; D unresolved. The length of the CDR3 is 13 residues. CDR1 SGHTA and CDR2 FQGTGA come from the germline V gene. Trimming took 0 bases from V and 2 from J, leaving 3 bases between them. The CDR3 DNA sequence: TGTGCCAGCAGCTTAACCCCCACAGATACGCAGTATTTT. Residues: CASSLTPTDTQYF.

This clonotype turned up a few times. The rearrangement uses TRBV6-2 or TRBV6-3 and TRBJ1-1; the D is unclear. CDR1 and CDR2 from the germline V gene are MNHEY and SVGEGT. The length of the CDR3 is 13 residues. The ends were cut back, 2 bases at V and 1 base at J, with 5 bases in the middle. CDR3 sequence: CASSYRQNTEAFF. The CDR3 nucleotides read TGTGCCAGCAGTTACAGACAGAACACTGAAGCTTTCTTT.

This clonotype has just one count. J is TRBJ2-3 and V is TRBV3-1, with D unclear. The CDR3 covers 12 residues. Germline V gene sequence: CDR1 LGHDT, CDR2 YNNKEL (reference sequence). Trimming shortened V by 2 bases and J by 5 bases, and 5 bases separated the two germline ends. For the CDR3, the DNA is TGTGCCAGCAGCCAAAGAGGAGATACGCAGTATTTT. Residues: CASSQRGDTQYF.

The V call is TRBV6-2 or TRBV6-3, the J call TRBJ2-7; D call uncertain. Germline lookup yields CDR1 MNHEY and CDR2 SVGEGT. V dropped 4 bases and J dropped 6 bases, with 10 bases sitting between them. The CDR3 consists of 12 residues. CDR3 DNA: TGTGCCAGCAGTTGGGGTCCCACCGAGCAGTACGTC. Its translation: CASSWGPTEQYV.

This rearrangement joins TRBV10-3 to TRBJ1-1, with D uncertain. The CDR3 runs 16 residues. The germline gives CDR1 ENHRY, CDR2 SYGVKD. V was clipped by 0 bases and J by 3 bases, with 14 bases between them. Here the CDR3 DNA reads TGTGCCATCAGTGAGTCGCGCGGCCTATCGGACACTGAAGCTTTCTTT. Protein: CAISESRGLSDTEAFF.

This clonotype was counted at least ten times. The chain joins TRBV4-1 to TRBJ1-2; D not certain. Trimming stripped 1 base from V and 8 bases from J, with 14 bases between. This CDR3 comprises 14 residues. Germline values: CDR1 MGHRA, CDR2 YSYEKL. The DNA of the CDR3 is TGCGCCAGCAGCCAAGTCGGTAATCTTCGGGGCTACACCTTC. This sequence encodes CASSQVGNLRGYTF.

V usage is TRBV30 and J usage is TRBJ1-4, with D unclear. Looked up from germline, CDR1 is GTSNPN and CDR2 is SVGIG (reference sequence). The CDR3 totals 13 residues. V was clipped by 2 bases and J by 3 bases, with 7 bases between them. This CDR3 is CAWSIRANEKLFF. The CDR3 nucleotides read TGTGCCTGGAGTATACGGGCTAATGAAAAACTGTTTTTT.

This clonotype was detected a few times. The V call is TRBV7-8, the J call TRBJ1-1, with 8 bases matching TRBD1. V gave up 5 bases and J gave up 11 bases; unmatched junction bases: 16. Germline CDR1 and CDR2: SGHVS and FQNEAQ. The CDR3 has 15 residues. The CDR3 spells CASSSWTGSHFLAFF. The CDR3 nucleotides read TGTGCCAGCAGCAGTTGGACAGGGTCACATTTTTTGGCTTTCTTT.

In DNA, the CDR3 is TGTGCCAGCAGGCTACAGGGAGCGTCTCTCACTGAAGCTTTCTTT. Residues: CASRLQGASLTEAFF. The V gene is TRBV27, the J gene TRBJ1-1; D is possibly TRBD1 (6 bases). This CDR3 spans 15 amino acids. Between the trimmed V and J ends, which lost 6 bases and 4 bases, there was a span of 18 bases. CDR1 is MNHEY and CDR2 is SMNVEV in the germline V gene (reference sequence).

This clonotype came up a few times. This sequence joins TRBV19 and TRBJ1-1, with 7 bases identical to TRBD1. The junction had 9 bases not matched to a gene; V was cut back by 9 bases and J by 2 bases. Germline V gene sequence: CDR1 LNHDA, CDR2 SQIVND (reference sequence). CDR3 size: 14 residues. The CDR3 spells CASNPGTVNTEAFF. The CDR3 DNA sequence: TGTGCCAGCAACCCAGGGACAGTTAACACTGAAGCTTTCTTT.

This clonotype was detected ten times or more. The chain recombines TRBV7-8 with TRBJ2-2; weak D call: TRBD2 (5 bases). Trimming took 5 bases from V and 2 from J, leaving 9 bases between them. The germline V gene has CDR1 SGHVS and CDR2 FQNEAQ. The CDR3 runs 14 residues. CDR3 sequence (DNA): TGTGCCAGCAGCCCGCGACTAAACACCGGGGAGCTGTTTTTT. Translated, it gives CASSPRLNTGELFF.

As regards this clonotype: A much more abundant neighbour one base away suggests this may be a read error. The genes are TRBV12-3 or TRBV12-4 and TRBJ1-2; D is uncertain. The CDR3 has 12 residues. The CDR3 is CTSSLAIGGYTF. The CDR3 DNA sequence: TGTACCAGCAGTTTAGCTATCGGGGGCTACACCTTC.

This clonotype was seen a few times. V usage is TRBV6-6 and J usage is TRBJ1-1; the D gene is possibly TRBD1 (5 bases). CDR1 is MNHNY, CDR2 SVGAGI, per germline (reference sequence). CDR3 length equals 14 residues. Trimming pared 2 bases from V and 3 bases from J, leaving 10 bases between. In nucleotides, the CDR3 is TGTGCCAGCAGTTACGGGGGGGTAGACACTGAAGCTTTCTTT. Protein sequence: CASSYGGVDTEAFF.

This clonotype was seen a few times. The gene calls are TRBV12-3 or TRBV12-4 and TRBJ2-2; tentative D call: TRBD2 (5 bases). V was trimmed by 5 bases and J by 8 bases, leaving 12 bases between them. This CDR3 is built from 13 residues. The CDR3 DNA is TGTGCCAGCAGTGCCCGGGGAGCGGGGGAGCTGTTTTTT. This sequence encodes CASSARGAGELFF.

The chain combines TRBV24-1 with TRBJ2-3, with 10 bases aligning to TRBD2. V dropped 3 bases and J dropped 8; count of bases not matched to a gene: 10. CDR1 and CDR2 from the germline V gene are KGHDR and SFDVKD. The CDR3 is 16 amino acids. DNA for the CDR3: TGTGCCACCAGTGATCCTAGCGGGAGTGGATTTGTTACGCAGTATTTT. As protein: CATSDPSGSGFVTQYF.

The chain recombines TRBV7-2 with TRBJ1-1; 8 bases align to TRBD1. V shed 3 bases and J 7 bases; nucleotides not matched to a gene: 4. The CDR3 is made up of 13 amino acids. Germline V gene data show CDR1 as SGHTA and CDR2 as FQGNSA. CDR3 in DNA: TGTGCCAGCAGCTTCCGGGACAGGAGTGAAGCTTTCTTT. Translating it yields CASSFRDRSEAFF.

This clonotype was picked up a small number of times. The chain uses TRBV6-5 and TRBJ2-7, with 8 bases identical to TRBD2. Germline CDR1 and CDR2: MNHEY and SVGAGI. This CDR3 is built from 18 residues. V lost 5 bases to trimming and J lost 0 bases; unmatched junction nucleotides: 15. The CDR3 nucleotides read TGTGCCAGCAGTCCACGGGTTATGGTAGCGGGGAACTCCTACGAGCAGTACGTC. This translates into CASSPRVMVAGNSYEQYV.

In DNA, the CDR3 is TGCGCCAGCAGCCAAGCCGCAGGGGGGAACATTCAGTACTTC. Its protein product is CASSQAAGGNIQYF. The chain couples TRBV4-3 to TRBJ2-4; the D gene is possibly TRBD1 (7 bases). V was trimmed by 1 base and J by 7 bases, leaving 11 bases between them. CDR1 LGHNA and CDR2 YSLEER come from the germline V gene. The CDR3 loop spans 14 amino acids.

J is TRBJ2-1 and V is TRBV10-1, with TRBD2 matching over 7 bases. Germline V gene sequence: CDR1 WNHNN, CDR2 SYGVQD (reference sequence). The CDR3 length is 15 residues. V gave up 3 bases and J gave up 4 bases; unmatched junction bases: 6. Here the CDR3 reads CASSEASGSYNEQFF. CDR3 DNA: TGCGCCAGCAGTGAAGCTAGCGGATCTTACAATGAGCAGTTCTTC.

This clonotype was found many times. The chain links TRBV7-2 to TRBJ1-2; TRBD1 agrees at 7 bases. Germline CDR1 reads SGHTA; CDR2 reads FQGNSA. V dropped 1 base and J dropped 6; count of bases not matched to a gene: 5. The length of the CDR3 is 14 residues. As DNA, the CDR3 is TGTGCCAGCAGCTTAGTGTCAAGGGGGCATGGCTACACCTTC. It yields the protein CASSLVSRGHGYTF.

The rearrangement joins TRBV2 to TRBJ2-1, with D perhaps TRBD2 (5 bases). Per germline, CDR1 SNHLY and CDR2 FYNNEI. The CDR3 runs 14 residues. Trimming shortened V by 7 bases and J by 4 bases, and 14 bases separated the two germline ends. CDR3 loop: CASKLSGVYNEQFF. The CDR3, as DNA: TGTGCCAGCAAATTGAGCGGAGTGTACAATGAGCAGTTCTTC. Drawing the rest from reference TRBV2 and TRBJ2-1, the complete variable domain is EPEVTQTPSHQVTQMGQEVILRCVPISNHLYFYWYRQILGQKVEFLVSFYNNEISEKSEIFDDQFSVERPDGSNFTLKIRSTKLEDSAMYFCASKLSGVYNEQFFGPGTRLTVL.

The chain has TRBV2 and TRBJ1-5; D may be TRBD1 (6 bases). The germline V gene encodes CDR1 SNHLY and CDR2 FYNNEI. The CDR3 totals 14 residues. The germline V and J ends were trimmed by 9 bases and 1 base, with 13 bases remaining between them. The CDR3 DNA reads TGTGCCAGTCAACAGGGTTTCAGCAATCAGCCCCAGCATTTT. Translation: CASQQGFSNQPQHF.